These T cell receptor beta chains were read from a single sample in a study of control samples from healthy donors and cancer patients. Clones were sequenced by immunoSEQ multiplex PCR, and TCRdb holds only the in-frame ones, with some missing. The sample lists 70,000 to 90,000 clones, roughly 89% seen once, with about 1.9% in the top ten. The sample was PBMCs. Source of these receptors: a woman in her sixties or seventies with head and neck cancer. CDR3s include the opening cysteine and the closing phenylalanine or tryptophan. A D gene is named only where the DNA matches it firmly. Clone size, where shown, is once, few, many, or a class for clones that have expanded.

j_gene,v_gene,d_gene,abundance,CDR3nt,CDR3aa
TRBJ2-3,TRBV28,TRBD2,-,TGTGCCAGCAGTAGCCCGGGACTAGCGGGACGGGCAGATACGCAGTATTTT,CASSSPGLAGRADTQYF
TRBJ2-5,TRBV6-5,TRBD1,-,TGTGCCAGCAGTTACTTAGGACGGACAGGGGAAGAGACCCAGTACTTC,CASSYLGRTGEETQYF
TRBJ1-3,TRBV6-5,-,once,TGTGCCAGCAGCCAGGCTGGGGGAAACACCATATATTTT,CASSQAGGNTIYF
TRBJ2-6,TRBV10-3,-,once,TGTGCCATCAGTGTACTGGGATCTGGGGCCAACGTCCTGACTTTC,CAISVLGSGANVLTF
TRBJ1-3,TRBV30,TRBD1,-,TGTGCCTGGCAAACAGGGGGCTTAGGGGGAAACACCATATATTTT,CAWQTGGLGGNTIYF
TRBJ2-5,TRBV4-1,TRBD2,-,TGCGCCAGCAGCCGGGGACTAGTTCGGGAGACCCAGTACTTC,CASSRGLVRETQYF
TRBJ2-1,TRBV15,-,-,TGTGCCACCAGCAGAGTGACGGGGGCAGGTAATGAGCAGTTCTTC,CATSRVTGAGNEQFF
TRBJ1-6,TRBV15,TRBD1,-,TGTGCCACCAGCGATCGACAGGGGGTCAATTCACCCCTCCACTTT,CATSDRQGVNSPLHF
TRBJ2-7,TRBV7-9,-,-,TGTGCCAGCAGCTTAGGTCTCCTAGTTTTCGACGAGCAGTACTTC,CASSLGLLVFDEQYF
TRBJ2-6,TRBV7-6,-,-,TGTGCCAGCAGCTCCGGGCGGAGCTCTGGGGCCAACGTCCTGACTTTC,CASSSGRSSGANVLTF
TRBJ1-5,TRBV3-1/TRBV3-2,-,-,TGTGCCAGCAGCCAAGAAGGGGGGAGAGGTCAGCCCCAGCATTTT,CASSQEGGRGQPQHF
TRBJ2-7,TRBV7-2,TRBD2,-,TGTGCCAGCAGCTTACAGCGGGGAATGTACGAGCAGTACTTC,CASSLQRGMYEQYF
TRBJ2-2,TRBV19,TRBD1,-,TGTGCCAGTAGTCACCCCCCGGACAGGGGGCCTAACACCGGGGAGCTGTTTTTT,CASSHPPDRGPNTGELFF
TRBJ1-5,TRBV27,TRBD1,-,TGTGCCAGCAGTAAAGAGAGGACAGGGAACCGCAATCAGCCCCAGCATTTT,CASSKERTGNRNQPQHF
TRBJ2-2,TRBV3-1/TRBV3-2,-,-,TGTGCCAGCAGCCGTCGGGGGGCCTCGAACACCGGGGAGCTGTTTTTT,CASSRRGASNTGELFF
TRBJ2-2,TRBV28,-,-,TGTGCCAGCAGTTTTGCCGGGGGGAACACCGGGGAGCTGTTTTTT,CASSFAGGNTGELFF
TRBJ1-1,TRBV29-1,-,-,TGCAGCGTTGATATGGGAAGTGGCACTGAAGCTTTCTTT,CSVDMGSGTEAFF
TRBJ2-1,TRBV2,-,-,TGTGCCAGCAGTGCCGTAGCATGGACCTACAATGAGCAGTTCTTC,CASSAVAWTYNEQFF
TRBJ1-1,TRBV29-1,-,-,TGCAGCGCCGGGTCGGGGCTGAACACTGAAGCTTTCTTT,CSAGSGLNTEAFF
TRBJ2-2,TRBV24-1,TRBD2,-,TGTGCCACCAGTGACGCGGGACTAGCGGGGAACACCGGGGAGCTGTTTTTT,CATSDAGLAGNTGELFF
TRBJ1-2,TRBV30,-,-,TGTGCCTGGAGCCCAGGGGAGAGGTTTGGCTACACCTTC,CAWSPGERFGYTF
TRBJ2-2,TRBV10-3,TRBD2,-,TGTGCCATCAGTGAAGGACTAGCGGGAGGTTATACCGGGGAGCTGTTTTTT,CAISEGLAGGYTGELFF
TRBJ1-5,TRBV3-1/TRBV3-2,-,-,TGTGCCAGCAGCCAAGGATGGAGGGATTGGGTTCAGCCCCAGCATTTT,CASSQGWRDWVQPQHF
TRBJ2-1,TRBV2,-,-,TGTGCCAGCAGTGAAGAGGGGGGCTCCTACAATGAGCAGTTCTTC,CASSEEGGSYNEQFF
TRBJ2-7,TRBV18,TRBD2,-,TGTGCCAGCTCACCTCGCGGGAGATCCTCCTACGAGCAGTACTTC,CASSPRGRSSYEQYF
TRBJ2-3,TRBV10-3,-,-,TGTGCCAGTATAGGTGGGGAGGGCACAGATACGCAGTATTTT,CASIGGEGTDTQYF
TRBJ2-2,TRBV5-1,-,-,TGCGCCAGCAGATGGACACCGAACACCGGGGAGCTGTTTTTT,CASRWTPNTGELFF
TRBJ2-6,TRBV27,TRBD1,-,TGTGCCAGCAGTTACGCCTCAGGGGGCCCTGGGGCCAACGTCCTGACTTTC,CASSYASGGPGANVLTF
TRBJ2-1,TRBV15,-,-,TGTGCCACCAGCACCTGGGGGCAGGCCAATGAGCAGTTCTTC,CATSTWGQANEQFF
TRBJ2-1,TRBV3-1/TRBV3-2,-,-,TGTGCCAGCCGGTGTTCTACACCGCGATTTTACAATGAGCAGTTCTTC,CASRCSTPRFYNEQFF
TRBJ2-1,TRBV19,TRBD2,few,TGTGCCAGTAGTAATGTACTAGCGGGAGGTAATGAGCAGTTCTTC,CASSNVLAGGNEQFF
TRBJ1-2,TRBV4-3,-,-,TGCGCCAGCAGCCAAGATCACGGGGTCGGCTATGGCTACACCTTC,CASSQDHGVGYGYTF
TRBJ1-6,TRBV6-1,-,-,TGTGCCAGCAGTGAAGGAGGGCTAACTTCACCCCTCCACTTT,CASSEGGLTSPLHF
TRBJ1-6,TRBV6-2/TRBV6-3,-,-,TGTGCCAGCAGTTACTCGCGGTTACCCCTCCACTTT,CASSYSRLPLHF
TRBJ2-2,TRBV4-1,TRBD2,-,TGCGCCAGCAGCCACCCTAGCGGGAGTTTCCGGGAGCTGTTTTTT,CASSHPSGSFRELFF
TRBJ1-1,TRBV6-5,-,once,TGTGCCAGCCACGGGAGGGCATTGAACACTGAAGCTTTCTTT,CASHGRALNTEAFF
TRBJ2-1,TRBV5-8,-,-,TGTGCCAGCAGCTTGGATGGGGCAGGGAATGAGCAGTTCTTC,CASSLDGAGNEQFF
TRBJ2-1,TRBV29-1,TRBD1,-,TGCACCGCTACATTGGGGACAGGGGGCAACAATGAGCAGTTCTTC,CTATLGTGGNNEQFF
TRBJ1-3,TRBV5-6,TRBD1,-,TGTGCCAGCAGCTTACAGGGGGGAAACACCATATATTTT,CASSLQGGNTIYF
TRBJ1-4,TRBV15,-,few,TGTGCCACCAGCAGGCTTGCCGACACCTCAACTAATGAAAAACTGTTTTTT,CATSRLADTSTNEKLFF
TRBJ2-2,TRBV6-4,-,-,TGTGCCAGCAGTGAGAACTACAGGGTGGACACCGGGGAGCTGTTTTTT,CASSENYRVDTGELFF
TRBJ1-1,TRBV14,TRBD1,-,TGTGCCAGCAGCCAAGCGGGACAGCTGAACACTGAAGCTTTCTTT,CASSQAGQLNTEAFF
TRBJ2-5,TRBV24-1,-,-,TGTGCCACCAGTGATCGGATCCAAGAGACCCAGTACTTC,CATSDRIQETQYF
TRBJ2-3,TRBV6-5,-,-,TGTGCCAGCAGTTACTCTCAGGGGCCAGATACGCAGTATTTT,CASSYSQGPDTQYF
TRBJ2-5,TRBV30,-,-,TGTGCCTGGAGTGTATACCGATTACAAGAGACCCAGTACTTC,CAWSVYRLQETQYF
TRBJ2-3,TRBV9,TRBD2,-,TGTGCCAACAGCGAAAGGTTCTGGGGGGGTGCAGATACGCAGTATTTT,CANSERFWGGADTQYF
TRBJ2-4,TRBV5-4,-,-,TGTGCCAGCAGCTTGTTTAGGGTGGGTTCGGGTACCAAAAACATTCAGTACTTC,CASSLFRVGSGTKNIQYF
TRBJ2-1,TRBV11-2,TRBD2,-,TGTGCCAGCAGCCTAAGACTAGCGGGGGGGAATGAGCAGTTCTTC,CASSLRLAGGNEQFF
TRBJ2-7,TRBV7-9,TRBD1,-,TGTGCCAGCAGCCCCATTGACAGGGGATATTACGAGCAGTACTTC,CASSPIDRGYYEQYF
TRBJ1-4,TRBV24-1,-,-,TGTGCCACCAGTGATGCCGGGGGAACTAATGAAAAACTGTTTTTT,CATSDAGGTNEKLFF
TRBJ2-1,TRBV5-6,TRBD2,-,TGTGCCAGCAGCTTGGAATGGGCGGGAGGGGGCTACAATGAGCAGTTCTTC,CASSLEWAGGGYNEQFF
TRBJ2-1,TRBV24-1,TRBD2,-,TGTGCCACCGGGACTAGCGGGATCAATGAGCAGTTCTTC,CATGTSGINEQFF
TRBJ1-5,TRBV5-1,-,-,TGCGCCAGCAGCTTAACGGGGGCAAGCAATCAGCCCCAGCATTTT,CASSLTGASNQPQHF
TRBJ2-1,TRBV12-3/TRBV12-4,TRBD2,-,TGTGCCGGCAAGACTAGCGCGAAAAATGAGCAGTTCTTC,CAGKTSAKNEQFF
TRBJ1-2,TRBV7-9,-,-,TGTGCCAGCAGCCCCGTCCCTGGACAGAACTATGGCTACATCTTC,CASSPVPGQNYGYIF
TRBJ2-7,TRBV29-1,-,-,TGCAGCGTTGTACAGGGTAGCGCCCGACTGCGGGAGCAGTACTTC,CSVVQGSARLREQYF